This T cell receptor beta chain was documented in a study of blood T cell repertoires in COVID-19. The wider study: The samples span acute and convalescent COVID-19 from the United States, Italy and Spain. T cells, B-cell-depleted T cells, or PBMCs provided the cDNA or gDNA that served as material.

Germline assignment: CDR1 SGHAT and CDR2 FQNNGV. This CDR3 spans 15 amino acids. Unmatched junction bases numbered 5, after V lost 5 bases and J lost 2 bases. Per the authors' pipeline: Amplifying reference gene primers gave estimates of nucleated cell counts. Sequencing used immunoSEQ multiplex PCR; TCRdb keeps in-frame clones, though not all of them. V and J calls and clone size are those listed in that table; D and trimming were worked out from the DNA. The sample includes around 64,000 clones, just over 85% of them seen just once. The sequence came from a man in his forties or fifties with active COVID-19. Source material: peripheral blood. The V call is TRBV11-2, the J call TRBJ2-7, with 11 nucleotides matching TRBD1. CDR3: CASSGGQGVAYEQYF. CDR3 nucleotides: TGTGCCAGCAGCGGGGGACAGGGGGTCGCCTACGAGCAGTACTTC.